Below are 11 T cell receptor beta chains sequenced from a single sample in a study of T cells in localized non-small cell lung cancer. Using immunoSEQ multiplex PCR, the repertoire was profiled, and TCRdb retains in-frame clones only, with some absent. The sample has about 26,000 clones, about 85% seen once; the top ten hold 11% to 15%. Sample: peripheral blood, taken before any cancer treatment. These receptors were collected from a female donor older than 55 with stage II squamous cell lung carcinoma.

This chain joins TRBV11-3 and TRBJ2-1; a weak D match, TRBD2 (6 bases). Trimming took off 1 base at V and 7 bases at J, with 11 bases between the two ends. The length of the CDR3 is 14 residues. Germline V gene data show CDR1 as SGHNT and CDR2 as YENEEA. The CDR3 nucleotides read TGTGCCAGCAGCTTAGCGGGAGAGGCGAATGAGCAGTTCTTC. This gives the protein CASSLAGEANEQFF.

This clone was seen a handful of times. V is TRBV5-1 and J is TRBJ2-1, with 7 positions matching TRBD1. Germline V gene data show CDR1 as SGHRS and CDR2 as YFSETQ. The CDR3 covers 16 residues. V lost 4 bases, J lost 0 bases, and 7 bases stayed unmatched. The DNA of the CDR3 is TGCGCCAGCAGCGTCGAGGGACAGAGCTCCTACAATGAGCAGTTCTTC. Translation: CASSVEGQSSYNEQFF.

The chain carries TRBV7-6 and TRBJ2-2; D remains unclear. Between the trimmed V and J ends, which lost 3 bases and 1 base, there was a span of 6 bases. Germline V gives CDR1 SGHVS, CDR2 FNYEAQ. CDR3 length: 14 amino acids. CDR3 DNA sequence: TGTGCCAGCAGCTTTGATCAGAACACCGGGGAGCTGTTTTTT. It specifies CASSFDQNTGELFF. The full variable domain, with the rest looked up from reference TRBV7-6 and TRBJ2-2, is GAGVSQSPRYKVTKRGQDVALRCDPISGHVSLYWYRQALGQGPEFLTYFNYEAQQDKSGLPNDRFSAERPEGSISTLTIQRTEQRDSAMYRCASSFDQNTGELFFGEGSRLTVL.

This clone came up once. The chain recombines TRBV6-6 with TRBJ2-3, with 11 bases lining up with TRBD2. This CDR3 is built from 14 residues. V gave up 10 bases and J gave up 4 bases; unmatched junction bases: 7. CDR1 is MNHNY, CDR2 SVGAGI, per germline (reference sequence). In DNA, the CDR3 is TGTGCCACCAAGACTAGCGGGAATGCAGATACGCAGTATTTT. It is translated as CATKTSGNADTQYF.

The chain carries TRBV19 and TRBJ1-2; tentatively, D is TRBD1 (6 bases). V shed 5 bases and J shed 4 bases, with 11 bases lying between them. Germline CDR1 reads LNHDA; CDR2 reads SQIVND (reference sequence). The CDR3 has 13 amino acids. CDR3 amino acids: CASSAQGPYGYTF. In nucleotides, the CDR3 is TGTGCCAGTAGTGCCCAGGGGCCCTATGGCTACACCTTC.

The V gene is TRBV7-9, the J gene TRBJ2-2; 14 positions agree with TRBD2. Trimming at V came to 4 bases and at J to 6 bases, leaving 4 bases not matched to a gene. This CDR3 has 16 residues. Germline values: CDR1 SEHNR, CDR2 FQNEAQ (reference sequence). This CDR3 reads CASSSRLAGGPGELFF. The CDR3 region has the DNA TGTGCCAGCAGCTCGCGACTAGCGGGGGGGCCCGGGGAGCTGTTTTTT.

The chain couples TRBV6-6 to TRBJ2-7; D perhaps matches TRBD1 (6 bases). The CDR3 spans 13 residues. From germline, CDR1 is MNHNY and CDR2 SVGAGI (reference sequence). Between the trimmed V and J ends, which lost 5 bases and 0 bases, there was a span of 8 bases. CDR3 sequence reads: CASSQDSSYEQYF. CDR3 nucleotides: TGTGCCAGCAGTCAGGACAGCTCCTACGAGCAGTACTTC.

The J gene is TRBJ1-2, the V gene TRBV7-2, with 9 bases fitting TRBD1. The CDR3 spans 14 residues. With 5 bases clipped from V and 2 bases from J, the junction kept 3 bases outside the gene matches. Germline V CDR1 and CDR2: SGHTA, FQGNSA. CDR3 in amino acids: CASSNDRGNYGYTF. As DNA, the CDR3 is TGTGCCAGCAGCAACGACAGGGGGAACTATGGCTACACCTTC.

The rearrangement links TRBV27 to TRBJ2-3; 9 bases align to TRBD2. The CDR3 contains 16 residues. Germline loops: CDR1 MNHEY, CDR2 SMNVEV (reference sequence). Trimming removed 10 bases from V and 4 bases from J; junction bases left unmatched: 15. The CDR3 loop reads CATPMRGGGWADTQYF. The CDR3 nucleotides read TGTGCCACCCCCATGCGCGGGGGGGGGTGGGCAGATACGCAGTATTTT.

CDR3 loop: CASSRGVGDEKLFF. CDR3 in DNA: TGTGCCAGCAGCCGAGGGGTCGGGGATGAAAAACTGTTTTTT. The chain carries TRBV5-6 and TRBJ1-4; a possible D gene is TRBD1 (5 bases). Trimming cost V 4 bases and J 6 bases, with 13 bases left between them. CDR1 is SGHDT and CDR2 is YYEEEE in the germline V gene. This CDR3 has 14 amino acids.

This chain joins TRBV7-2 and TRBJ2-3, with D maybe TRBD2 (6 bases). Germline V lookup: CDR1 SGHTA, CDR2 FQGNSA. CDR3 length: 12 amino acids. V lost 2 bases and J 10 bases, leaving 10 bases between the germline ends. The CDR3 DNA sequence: TGTGCCAGCAGCTTATCGGAGGGAGCGCAGTATTTT. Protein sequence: CASSLSEGAQYF. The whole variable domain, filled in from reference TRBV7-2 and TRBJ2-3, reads GAGVSQSPSNKVTEKGKDVELRCDPISGHTALYWYRQSLGQGLEFLIYFQGNSAPDKSGLPSDRFSAERTGGSVSTLTIQRTQQEDSAVYLCASSLSEGAQYFGPGTRLTVL.